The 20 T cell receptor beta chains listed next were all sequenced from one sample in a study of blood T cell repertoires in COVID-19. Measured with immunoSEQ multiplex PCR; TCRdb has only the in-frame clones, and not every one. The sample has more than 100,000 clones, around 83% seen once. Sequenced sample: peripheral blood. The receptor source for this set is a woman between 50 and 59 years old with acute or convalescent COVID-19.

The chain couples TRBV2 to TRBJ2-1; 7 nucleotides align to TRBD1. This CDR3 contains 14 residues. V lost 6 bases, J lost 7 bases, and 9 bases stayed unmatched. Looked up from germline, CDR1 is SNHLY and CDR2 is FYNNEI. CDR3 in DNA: TGTGCCAGCAGGTCCACCGGGACAGAAAATGAGCAGTTCTTC. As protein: CASRSTGTENEQFF.

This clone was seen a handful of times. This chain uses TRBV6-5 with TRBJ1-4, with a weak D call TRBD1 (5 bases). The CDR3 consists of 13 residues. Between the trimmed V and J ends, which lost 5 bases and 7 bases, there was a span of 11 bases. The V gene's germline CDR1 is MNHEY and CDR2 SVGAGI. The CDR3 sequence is CASSQRQGEKLFF. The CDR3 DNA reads TGTGCCAGCAGTCAGAGGCAGGGTGAAAAACTGTTTTTT.

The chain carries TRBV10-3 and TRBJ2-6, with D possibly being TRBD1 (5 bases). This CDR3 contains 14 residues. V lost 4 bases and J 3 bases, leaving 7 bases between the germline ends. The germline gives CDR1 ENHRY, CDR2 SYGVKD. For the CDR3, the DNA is TGTGCCATCAGTGGCAGGGATGGGGCCAACGTCCTGACTTTC. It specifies CAISGRDGANVLTF.

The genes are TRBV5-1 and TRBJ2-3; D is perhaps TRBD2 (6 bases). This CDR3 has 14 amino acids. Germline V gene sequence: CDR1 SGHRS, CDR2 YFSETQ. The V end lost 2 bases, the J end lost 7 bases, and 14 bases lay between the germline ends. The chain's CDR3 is CASSFGGESNTQYF. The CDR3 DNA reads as TGCGCCAGCAGCTTTGGCGGGGAGAGTAATACGCAGTATTTT.

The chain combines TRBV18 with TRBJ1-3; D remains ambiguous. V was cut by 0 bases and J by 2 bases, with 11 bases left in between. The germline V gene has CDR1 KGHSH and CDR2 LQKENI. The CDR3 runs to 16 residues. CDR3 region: CASSPPNVPAGNTIYF. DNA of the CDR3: TGTGCCAGCTCACCACCGAATGTCCCGGCTGGAAACACCATATATTTT.

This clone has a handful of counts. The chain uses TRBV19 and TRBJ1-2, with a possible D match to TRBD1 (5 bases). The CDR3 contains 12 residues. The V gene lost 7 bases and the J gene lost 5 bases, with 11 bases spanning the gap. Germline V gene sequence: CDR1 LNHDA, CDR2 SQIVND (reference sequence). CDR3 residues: CASILGGYGYTF. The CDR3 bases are TGTGCCAGTATCCTGGGGGGGTATGGCTACACCTTC.

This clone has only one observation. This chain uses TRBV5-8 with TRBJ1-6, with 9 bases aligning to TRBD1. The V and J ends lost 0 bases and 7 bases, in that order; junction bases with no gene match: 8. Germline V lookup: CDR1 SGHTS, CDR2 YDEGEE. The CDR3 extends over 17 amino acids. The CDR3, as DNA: TGTGCCAGCAGCTTGGGGGCACAGGGGGCTAAGAATTCACCCCTCCACTTT. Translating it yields CASSLGAQGAKNSPLHF.

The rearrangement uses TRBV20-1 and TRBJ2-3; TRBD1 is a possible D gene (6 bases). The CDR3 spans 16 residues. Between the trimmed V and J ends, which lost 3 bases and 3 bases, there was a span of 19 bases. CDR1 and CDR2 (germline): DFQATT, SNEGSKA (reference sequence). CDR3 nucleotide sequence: TGCAGTGCTAGTTCCAGTGCAGGGGTGGGGACAGATACGCAGTATTTT. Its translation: CSASSSAGVGTDTQYF.

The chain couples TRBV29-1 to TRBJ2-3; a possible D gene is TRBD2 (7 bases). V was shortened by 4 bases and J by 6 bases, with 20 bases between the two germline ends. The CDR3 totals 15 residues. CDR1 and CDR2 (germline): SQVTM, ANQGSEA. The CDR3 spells CSVVRWGGGSDTQYF. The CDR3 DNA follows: TGCAGCGTTGTTCGGTGGGGGGGCGGATCGGATACGCAGTATTTT.

The CDR3 here is CATSRDRGPYEQYF. CDR3 bases: TGTGCCACCAGCAGAGACAGGGGACCCTACGAGCAGTACTTC. The chain couples TRBV15 to TRBJ2-7; weak D call: TRBD1 (6 bases). In germline, CDR1 is LNHNV, CDR2 YYDKDF (reference sequence). V was pared by 0 bases and J by 2 bases, with 8 bases between. This CDR3 spans 14 amino acids.

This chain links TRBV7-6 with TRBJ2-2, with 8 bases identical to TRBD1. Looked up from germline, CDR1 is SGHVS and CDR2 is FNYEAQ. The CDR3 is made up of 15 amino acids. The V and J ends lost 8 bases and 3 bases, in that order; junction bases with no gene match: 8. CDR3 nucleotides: TGTGCCAGCGGCCTTTTACAGGGGGACACCGGGGAGCTGTTTTTT. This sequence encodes CASGLLQGDTGELFF.

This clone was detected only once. The CDR3 region is CASSREKRDTEAFF. CDR3 DNA: TGTGCCAGCAGCAGGGAGAAGAGGGACACTGAAGCTTTCTTT. J is TRBJ1-1 and V is TRBV21-1. TRBV21-1 is classified as a pseudogene. This CDR3 is built from 14 residues.

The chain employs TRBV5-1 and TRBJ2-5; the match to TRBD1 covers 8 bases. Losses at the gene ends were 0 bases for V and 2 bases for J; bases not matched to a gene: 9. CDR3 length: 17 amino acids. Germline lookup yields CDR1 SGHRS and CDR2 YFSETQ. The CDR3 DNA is TGCGCCAGCAGCTTGGCCTTCAGGGGGCTTGATCAAGAGACCCAGTACTTC. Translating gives CASSLAFRGLDQETQYF.

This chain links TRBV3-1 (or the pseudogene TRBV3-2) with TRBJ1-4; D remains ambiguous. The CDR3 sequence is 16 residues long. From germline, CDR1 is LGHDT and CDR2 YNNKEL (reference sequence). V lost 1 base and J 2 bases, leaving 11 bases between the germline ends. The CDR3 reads CASSQGWRTTNEKLFF. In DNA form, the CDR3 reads TGTGCCAGCAGCCAAGGGTGGAGGACCACTAATGAAAAACTGTTTTTT.

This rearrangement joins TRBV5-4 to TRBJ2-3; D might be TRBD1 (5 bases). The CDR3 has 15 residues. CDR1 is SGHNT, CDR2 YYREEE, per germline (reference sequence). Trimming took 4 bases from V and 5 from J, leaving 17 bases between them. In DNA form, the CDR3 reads TGTGCCAGCAGCGTAACTCAGGGAACGTTAGATACGCAGTATTTT. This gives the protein CASSVTQGTLDTQYF.

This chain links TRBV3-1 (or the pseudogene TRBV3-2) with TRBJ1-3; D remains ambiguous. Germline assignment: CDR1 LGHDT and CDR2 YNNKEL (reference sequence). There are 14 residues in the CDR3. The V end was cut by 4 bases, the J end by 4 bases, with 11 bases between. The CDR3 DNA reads TGTGCCAGCAGCCCTCAGTCTCTGGGAAACACCATATATTTT. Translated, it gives CASSPQSLGNTIYF.

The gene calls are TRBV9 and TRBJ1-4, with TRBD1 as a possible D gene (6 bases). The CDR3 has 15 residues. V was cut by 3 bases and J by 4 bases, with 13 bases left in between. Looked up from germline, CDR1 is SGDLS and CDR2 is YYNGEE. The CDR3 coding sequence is TGTGCCAGCAGCGCGAACAGGGAGGGTAATGAAAAACTGTTTTTT. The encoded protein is CASSANREGNEKLFF.

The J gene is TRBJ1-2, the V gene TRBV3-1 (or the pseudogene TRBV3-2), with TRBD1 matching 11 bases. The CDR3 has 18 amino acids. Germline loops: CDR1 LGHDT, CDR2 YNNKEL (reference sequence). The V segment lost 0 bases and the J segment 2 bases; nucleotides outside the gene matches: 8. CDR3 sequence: CASSQDGTGGKLNYGYTF. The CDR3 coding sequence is TGTGCCAGCAGCCAAGACGGGACAGGGGGGAAATTGAACTATGGCTACACCTTC.

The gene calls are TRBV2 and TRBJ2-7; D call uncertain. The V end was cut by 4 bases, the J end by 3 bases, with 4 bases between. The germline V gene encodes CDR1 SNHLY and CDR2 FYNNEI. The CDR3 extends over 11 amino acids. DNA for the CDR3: TGTGCCAGCAGTGCTATCTACGAGCAGTACTTC. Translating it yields CASSAIYEQYF.

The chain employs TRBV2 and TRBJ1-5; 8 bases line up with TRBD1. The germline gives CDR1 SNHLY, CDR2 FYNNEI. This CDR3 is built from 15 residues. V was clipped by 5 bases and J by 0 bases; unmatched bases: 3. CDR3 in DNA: TGTGCCAGCAGTTACGACAGGGGTAGCAATCAGCCCCAGCATTTT. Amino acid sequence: CASSYDRGSNQPQHF.